These 20 T cell receptor beta chains were all obtained from the same sample, sequenced in a study of T cells in Graves' hyperthyroidism and ophthalmopathy. Amplified TCR beta CDR3 regions derived from RNA transcripts. Initially, a first-round RT-PCR of the TCR CDR3 employed the HTBI primer set. TCRdb independently ran MiXCR on the multiplex PCR reads; one entry per CDR3 protein. The sample has 300,000 to 400,000 distinct CDR3 sequences; about 20% are singletons. Sample: blood. The receptors come from a woman aged 45 to 65 with Graves' hyperthyroidism.

The chain recombines TRBV7-3 with TRBJ2-2; 7 bases agree with TRBD2. Germline lookup yields CDR1 SGHTA and CDR2 FQGTGA. With V trimmed by 4 bases and J by 5 bases, 1 base remained unmatched. The CDR3 extends over 13 amino acids. The CDR3 nucleotides read TGTGCCAGCAGCTGGGACTATACCGGGGAGCTGTTTTTT. It encodes CASSWDYTGELFF.

This clonotype was recorded at least ten times. This sequence joins TRBV28 and TRBJ2-7; a possible D gene is TRBD1 (6 bases). The CDR3 consists of 13 residues. V shed 6 bases and J shed 5 bases, with 14 bases lying between them. Germline assignment: CDR1 MDHEN and CDR2 SYDVKM. For the CDR3, the DNA is TGTGCCAGCAGAACACAGGGAGAAGACGAGCAGTACTTC. Its protein is CASRTQGEDEQYF.

V and J are TRBV6-1 and TRBJ2-1, with TRBD1 matching over 8 bases. Germline CDR1 is MNHNS and CDR2 is SASEGT. The trim removed 6 bases at V and 7 bases at J, leaving 5 bases unmatched. This CDR3 spans 13 amino acids. The CDR3 coding sequence is TGTGCCAGCAGCCAAACAGGGGGTAATGAGCAGTTCTTC. It translates to CASSQTGGNEQFF.

There are a few counts of this clonotype. The chain recombines TRBV7-2 with TRBJ2-7; D unclear. Trimming removed 2 bases at V and 0 bases at J, with 8 bases between. The CDR3 loop spans 14 amino acids. Germline-derived CDR1 and CDR2 are SGHTA and FQGNSA. CDR3 sequence: CASSLNLRSYEQYV. The CDR3 bases are TGTGCCAGCAGCTTAAATCTGCGCTCCTACGAGCAGTACGTC.

With respect to this clonotype: A read error may be the cause here, since a much bigger clone is one base away. The CDR3 does not close with the conserved phenylalanine or tryptophan, likely indicating a read error. V usage is TRBV30 and J usage is TRBJ2-2, with a weak D call TRBD2 (5 bases). Germline V lookup: CDR1 GTSNPN, CDR2 SVGIG (reference sequence). This CDR3 region has 13 residues. V lost 5 bases and J 1 base, leaving 8 bases between the germline ends. The CDR3 spells CAWVGVNTGELFL. The CDR3 bases are TGTGCCTGGGTCGGGGTGAACACCGGGGAGCTGTTTCTT.

This clonotype was counted many times. This rearrangement joins TRBV20-1 to TRBJ2-5, with TRBD1 identical over 9 bases. CDR3 length: 13 residues. Looked up from germline, CDR1 is DFQATT and CDR2 is SNEGSKA (reference sequence). With V trimmed by 6 bases and J by 4 bases, 6 bases remained unmatched. The chain's CDR3 is CSAQRTGAETQYF. CDR3 bases: TGCAGTGCGCAGAGGACAGGGGCAGAGACCCAGTACTTC.

The rearrangement uses TRBV2 and TRBJ1-5; tentatively, D is TRBD1 (6 bases). Trimming removed 7 bases from V and 7 bases from J, with 14 bases in between. CDR1 is SNHLY, CDR2 FYNNEI, per germline. The CDR3 totals 13 residues. The CDR3 nucleotides read TGTGCCAGCAACCCTACAGGGTTCCAGCCCCAGCATTTT. This translates into CASNPTGFQPQHF.

Concerning this clonotype itself: A much larger clone differs from this one at a single base, so this may be a read error. This sequence joins TRBV2 and TRBJ1-5, with TRBD1 matching over 7 bases. Germline CDR1 SNHLY, CDR2 FYNNEI. V dropped 0 bases and J dropped 9; count of bases not matched to a gene: 8. The CDR3 runs to 15 residues. CDR3: CASSEATGLDRPQHF. CDR3 sequence (DNA): TGTGCCAGCAGTGAAGCGACAGGGCTCGATCGGCCCCAGCATTTT.

This clonotype was seen at least ten times. The rearrangement joins TRBV2 to TRBJ1-1, with D possibly being TRBD1 (6 bases). Germline V CDR1 and CDR2: SNHLY, FYNNEI. V lost 6 bases and J lost 8, with 22 bases in between. The CDR3 has 15 amino acids. For the CDR3, the DNA is TGTGCCAGCAGGGGCGTGGGGAGGGGGTATAACGAAGCTTTCTTT. It yields the protein CASRGVGRGYNEAFF.

DNA of the CDR3: TGTGCCAGCAGCTTCGAGACCGACGGTGAGCAGTTCTTC. Protein: CASSFETDGEQFF. The chain links TRBV7-9 to TRBJ2-1; D remains unclear. Germline CDR1 is SEHNR and CDR2 is FQNEAQ (reference sequence). This CDR3 spans 13 amino acids. Trimming took off 3 bases at V and 9 bases at J, with 12 bases between the two ends.

This clonotype came up a few times. The chain employs TRBV6-5 and TRBJ1-2, with D perhaps TRBD1 (5 bases). V was clipped by 2 bases and J by 3 bases, with 19 bases between them. Germline-derived CDR1 and CDR2 are MNHEY and SVGAGI. The CDR3 sequence is 17 residues long. CDR3 DNA sequence: TGTGCCAGCAGTTACCCAAGGGGACTGAGAGTGGACTATGGCTACACCTTC. It encodes CASSYPRGLRVDYGYTF.

The chain employs TRBV6-1 and TRBJ1-4; D gene ambiguous. CDR1 and CDR2 from the germline V gene are MNHNS and SASEGT. V gave up 6 bases and J gave up 4 bases, with 6 bases separating them. This CDR3 contains 12 residues. The CDR3 reads CASRQINEKLFF. The CDR3 DNA follows: TGTGCCAGCAGACAGATTAATGAAAAACTGTTTTTT.

This clonotype has a count of ten or more. The chain links TRBV3-1 to TRBJ2-6; 7 nucleotides match TRBD1. Germline lookup yields CDR1 LGHDT and CDR2 YNNKEL (reference sequence). The CDR3 covers 19 residues. V shed 4 bases and J 0 bases; nucleotides not matched to a gene: 12. In DNA, the CDR3 is TGTGCCAGCAGCCCGCCCCCGGGACAGAAATTCTCTGGGGCCAACGTCCTGACTTTC. This gives the protein CASSPPPGQKFSGANVLTF. The full variable domain, completed using reference TRBV3-1 and TRBJ2-6, is DTAVSQTPKYLVTQMGNDKSIKCEQNLGHDTMYWYKQDSKKFLKIMFSYNNKELIINETVPNRFSPKSPDKAHLNLHINSLELGDSAVYFCASSPPPGQKFSGANVLTFGAGSRLTVL.

This clonotype was detected only a few times. The gene calls are TRBV7-8 and TRBJ2-7, with 12 bases fitting TRBD2. CDR1 SGHVS and CDR2 FQNEAQ come from the germline V gene. J lost 0 bases, V lost 5 bases, and 2 bases had no gene match. The CDR3 covers 15 residues. The CDR3 region is CASSRTSGTSYEQYF. CDR3 coding DNA: TGTGCCAGCAGCCGGACTAGCGGGACCTCCTACGAGCAGTACTTC.

This clonotype was seen more than once but under ten times. V and J are TRBV7-9 and TRBJ2-3; D not resolved. V was trimmed by 1 base and J by 0 bases, leaving 14 bases between them. The CDR3 has 17 amino acids. Germline CDR1 SEHNR, CDR2 FQNEAQ (reference sequence). The CDR3 sequence: CASSLVGYGASTDTQYF. Written as DNA, the CDR3 is TGTGCCAGCAGCTTAGTAGGGTACGGAGCTAGCACAGATACGCAGTATTTT.

The chain combines TRBV10-3 with TRBJ2-1; 14 bases are a match to TRBD2. The V and J ends lost 8 bases and 3 bases, in that order; junction bases with no gene match: 6. The length of the CDR3 is 16 residues. CDR1 ENHRY and CDR2 SYGVKD come from the germline V gene. The DNA for the CDR3 is TGTGCCATCCGAGGGACTAGCGGGAGTTTCTACAATGAGCAGTTCTTC. Translated, it gives CAIRGTSGSFYNEQFF.

In this sample, this clonotype turned up many times. This chain connects TRBV3-1 to TRBJ1-1; 9 bases agree with TRBD1. The CDR3 has 19 residues. The V and J ends lost 0 bases and 1 base, in that order; junction bases with no gene match: 12. Looked up from germline, CDR1 is LGHDT and CDR2 is YNNKEL (reference sequence). The CDR3 DNA is TGTGCCAGCAGCCAAGAGGGGAGACGACAGGGGGTTTGGAACACTGAAGCTTTCTTT. It yields the protein CASSQEGRRQGVWNTEAFF.

This rearrangement joins TRBV5-1 to TRBJ2-7, with D perhaps matching TRBD2 (5 bases). Trimming took off 3 bases at V and 5 bases at J, with 18 bases between the two ends. Germline loops: CDR1 SGHRS, CDR2 YFSETQ. The CDR3 runs 15 residues. CDR3 DNA sequence: TGCGCCAGCAGCTCGGGAAGGGTAGGATTAGACGAGCAGTACGTC. Encoded protein: CASSSGRVGLDEQYV.

In its sample, this clonotype was seen many times. The chain combines TRBV11-2 with TRBJ2-1; 7 nucleotides line up with TRBD2. The CDR3 consists of 16 residues. Germline lookup yields CDR1 SGHAT and CDR2 FQNNGV. J gave up 6 bases and V 2 bases, and 10 bases lay outside the gene matches. CDR3 protein: CASSLTDWREPNEQFF. CDR3 DNA sequence: TGTGCCAGCAGCTTAACAGACTGGCGGGAGCCCAATGAGCAGTTCTTC.

This clonotype was counted between two and nine times. The V call is TRBV10-3, the J call TRBJ1-2; no definite D call. The V and J ends lost 4 bases and 3 bases respectively, with 12 bases between them. Germline CDR1 reads ENHRY; CDR2 reads SYGVKD. The CDR3 loop spans 14 amino acids. The CDR3 bases are TGTGCCATCAGTGCAGGTGACGGACACTATGGCTACACCTTC. It specifies CAISAGDGHYGYTF.